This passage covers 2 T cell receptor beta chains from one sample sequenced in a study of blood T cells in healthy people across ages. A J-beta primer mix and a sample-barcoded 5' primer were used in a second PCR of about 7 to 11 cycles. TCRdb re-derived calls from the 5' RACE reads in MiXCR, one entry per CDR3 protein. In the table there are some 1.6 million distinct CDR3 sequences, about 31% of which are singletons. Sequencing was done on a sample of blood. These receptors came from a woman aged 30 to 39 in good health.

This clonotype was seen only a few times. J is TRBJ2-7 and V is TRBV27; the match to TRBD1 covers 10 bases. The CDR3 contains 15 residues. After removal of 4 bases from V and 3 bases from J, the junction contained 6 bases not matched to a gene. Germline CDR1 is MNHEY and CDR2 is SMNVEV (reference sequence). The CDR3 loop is CASSSGTGDFYEQYF. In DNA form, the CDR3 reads TGTGCCAGCAGTTCGGGGACAGGGGATTTCTACGAGCAGTACTTC.

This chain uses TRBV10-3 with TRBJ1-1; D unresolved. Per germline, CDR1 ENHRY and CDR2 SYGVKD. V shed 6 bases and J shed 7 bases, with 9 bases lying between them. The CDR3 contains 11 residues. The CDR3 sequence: CAIRSSSEAFF. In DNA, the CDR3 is TGTGCCATCAGAAGTAGTAGTGAAGCTTTCTTT.